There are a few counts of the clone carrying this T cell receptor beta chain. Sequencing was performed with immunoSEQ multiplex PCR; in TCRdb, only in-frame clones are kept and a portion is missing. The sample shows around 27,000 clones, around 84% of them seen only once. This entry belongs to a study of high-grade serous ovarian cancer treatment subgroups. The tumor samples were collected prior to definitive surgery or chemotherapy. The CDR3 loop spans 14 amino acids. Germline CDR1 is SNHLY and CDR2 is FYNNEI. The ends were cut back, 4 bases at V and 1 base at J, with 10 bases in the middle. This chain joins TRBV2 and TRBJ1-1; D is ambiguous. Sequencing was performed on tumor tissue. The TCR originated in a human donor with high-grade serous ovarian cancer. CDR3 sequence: CASSAPVRNTEAFF. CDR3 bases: TGTGCCAGCAGTGCGCCCGTAAGGAACACTGAAGCTTTCTTT. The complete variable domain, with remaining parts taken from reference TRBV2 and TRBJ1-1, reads EPEVTQTPSHQVTQMGQEVILRCVPISNHLYFYWYRQILGQKVEFLVSFYNNEISEKSEIFDDQFSVERPDGSNFTLKIRSTKLEDSAMYFCASSAPVRNTEAFFGQGTRLTVV.